This T cell receptor beta chain was recorded in a study of neurological immune-mediated disorders. The sample holds many counts of this clonotype. TCRdb processed the 5' RACE reads anew with MiXCR; each CDR3 protein has one entry. Of 45,000 to 60,000 distinct CDR3 sequences in the sample, around 2.3% were seen once. Unsorted libraries were derived from 2 million PBMCs stored at -80 C. Looked up from germline, CDR1 is DFQATT and CDR2 is SNEGSKA (reference sequence). Losses at the gene ends were 6 bases for V and 5 bases for J; bases not matched to a gene: 11. CDR3 size: 14 residues. Source material: PBMCs. This TCR derives from a man aged 45-60 years with multiple sclerosis. The chain combines TRBV20-1 with TRBJ2-7, with 9 bases aligning to TRBD2. Here the CDR3 DNA reads TGCAGTGCCATGAGGAGCGGGGGGACCAACGAGCAGTACTTC. Its translation is CSAMRSGGTNEQYF.